This T cell receptor (beta chain) stems from a study of blood T cell repertoires in COVID-19. Study summary: The United States, Italy and Spain were the sources of the acute and convalescent COVID-19 samples. The analysed material was cDNA or gDNA that came from T cells, B-cell-depleted T cells, or PBMCs.

In the source study's methods: Cell counts per sample came from amplifying reference gene primers. Sequencing used immunoSEQ multiplex PCR; TCRdb keeps in-frame clones, though not all of them. V and J calls and clone size follow that table, whereas D and trimming were derived from the DNA. This table has about 83,000 clones, 87% appearing once. CDR3 length: 13 amino acids. V gene TRBV12-3 or TRBV12-4 combines with J gene TRBJ2-5, with D perhaps TRBD2 (5 bases). The J call may be incorrect, as the DNA end agrees better with TRBJ2-7. The source material was peripheral blood. The TCR comes from a woman between 45 and 60 years old with active or convalescent COVID-19. The chain's CDR3 is CASSLGRRVEQYF. CDR3 nucleotides: TGTGCCAGCAGTTTAGGCCGGCGGGTCGAGCAGTACTTC.